This T cell receptor (beta chain) was obtained from a study of control samples from healthy donors and cancer patients. The assay was immunoSEQ multiplex PCR, and TCRdb's table has in-frame clones only and misses some. The sample contains about 82,000 clones, approximately 90% of which appear only once. Sample: blood. The sequence derives from a man aged 45-60 years in good health.

Written as DNA, the CDR3 is TGTGCCTGGAGTTTGCAACTAGGGGAAAAACTGTTTTTT. This encodes CAWSLQLGEKLFF. V is TRBV30 and J is TRBJ1-4; D unclear. CDR3 length: 13 residues. Germline V gene data show CDR1 as GTSNPN and CDR2 as SVGIG (reference sequence). V was shortened by 2 bases and J by 8 bases, with 12 bases between the two germline ends.